This T cell receptor beta chain was identified during a study of control samples from healthy donors and cancer patients. Sequencing was performed with immunoSEQ multiplex PCR; in TCRdb, only in-frame clones are kept and a portion is missing. Found here are fewer than 250,000 clones; the top ten clones hold around 2%. Sample: blood. The origin of this receptor is a woman in her 30s in good health.

The CDR3 sequence is CATSLDRGNTEAFF. In DNA form, the CDR3 reads TGTGCCACCAGCTTAGACAGGGGGAACACTGAAGCTTTCTTT. The chain couples TRBV15 to TRBJ1-1, with 8 nucleotides matching TRBD1. Germline CDR1 and CDR2: LNHNV and YYDKDF (reference sequence). With V trimmed by 5 bases and J by 1 base, 3 bases remained unmatched. This CDR3 has 14 amino acids. Variable domain in full (rest from reference TRBV15 and TRBJ1-1): DAMVIQNPRYQVTQFGKPVTLSCSQTLNHNVMYWYQQKSSQAPKLLFHYYDKDFNNEADTPDNFQSRRPNTSFCFLDIRSPGLGDTAMYLCATSLDRGNTEAFFGQGTRLTVV.